The sequence of this TCR beta chain was determined in a study of blood T cell repertoires in COVID-19. As for the study in general: Nucleic acid was either cDNA or gDNA, and it came from T cells, B-cell-depleted T cells, or PBMCs.

In the authors' workflow: By means of reference gene primer amplification, nucleated cell counts were estimated. TCRdb's copy holds only in-frame clones and misses some; the assay was immunoSEQ multiplex PCR. V and J calls and clone size follow that table, whereas D and trimming were derived from the DNA. The data contain about 250,000 clones, about 79% of them singletons. The CDR3 sequence is 13 residues long. Germline CDR1 is MDHEN and CDR2 is SYDVKM. With 8 bases removed from V and 0 bases from J, the gap between germline ends came to 8 bases. The chain couples TRBV28 to TRBJ2-1, with D unresolved. The sequence derives from a man at least 80 years old with acute or convalescent COVID-19. The sequencing input was peripheral blood. CDR3: CASARSSYNEQFF. The CDR3 nucleotides read TGTGCCAGCGCTAGGAGCTCCTACAATGAGCAGTTCTTC.